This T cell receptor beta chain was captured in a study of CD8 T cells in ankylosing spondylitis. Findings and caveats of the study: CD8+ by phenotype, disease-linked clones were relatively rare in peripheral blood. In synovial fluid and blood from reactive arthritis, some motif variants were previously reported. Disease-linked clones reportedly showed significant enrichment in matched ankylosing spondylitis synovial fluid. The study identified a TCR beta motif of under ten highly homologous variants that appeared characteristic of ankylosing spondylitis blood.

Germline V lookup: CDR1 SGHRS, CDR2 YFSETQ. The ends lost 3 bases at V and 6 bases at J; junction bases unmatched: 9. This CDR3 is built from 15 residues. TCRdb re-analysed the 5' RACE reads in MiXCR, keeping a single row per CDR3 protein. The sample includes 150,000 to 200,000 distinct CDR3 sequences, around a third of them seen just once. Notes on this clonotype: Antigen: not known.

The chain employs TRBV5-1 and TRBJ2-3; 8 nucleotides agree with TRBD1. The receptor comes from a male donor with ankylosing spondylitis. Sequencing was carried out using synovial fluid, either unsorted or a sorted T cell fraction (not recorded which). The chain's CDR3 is CASSSDRVRSDTQYF. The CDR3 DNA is TGCGCCAGCAGCTCGGACAGGGTCCGTTCGGATACGCAGTATTTT.